A single sample gave rise to the 8 T cell receptor beta chains below, sequenced in a study of cytomegalovirus exposure and HLA in healthy donors (dated by TCRdb to the late 2010s). Receptor libraries were prepared by the immunoSEQ multiplex PCR assay. TCRdb carries this immuneACCESS record with in-frame sequences only. Its versions omit some clonotypes, under half of them owing to an unresolved V gene in the studies checked, with the rest unexplained. Across this sample there are approximately 150,000 clones, with about nine tenths seen only once. The ten top clones hold 4.5% of the sample. The specimen sequenced was PBMCs. Source of these receptors: a man younger than 35 in good health and CMV-seropositive.

This chain joins TRBV6-5 and TRBJ2-2; 10 positions agree with TRBD2. The CDR3 has 16 amino acids. From germline, CDR1 is MNHEY and CDR2 SVGAGI. V lost 2 bases, J lost 6 bases, and 6 bases stayed unmatched. The CDR3 DNA is TGTGCCAGCAGTTACCGGGTAGCGGGGGGTCCCGGGGAGCTGTTTTTT. It specifies CASSYRVAGGPGELFF.

The chain is built from TRBV5-6 and TRBJ2-7; possible D gene TRBD1, 5 bases. Trimming stripped 0 bases from V and 5 bases from J, with 15 bases between. This CDR3 has 15 amino acids. CDR1 and CDR2 from the germline V gene are SGHDT and YYEEEE. The CDR3 loop is CASSLDAVRVDEQYF. CDR3 DNA sequence: TGTGCCAGCAGCTTGGACGCCGTCAGGGTGGACGAGCAGTACTTC. The variable domain in full, with the rest retrieved from reference TRBV5-6 and TRBJ2-7, is DAGVTQSPTHLIKTRGQQVTLRCSPKSGHDTVSWYQQALGQGPQFIFQYYEEEERQRGNFPDRFSGHQFPNYSSELNVNALLLGDSALYLCASSLDAVRVDEQYFGPGTRLTVT.

The gene calls are TRBV5-4 and TRBJ2-1; 12 bases agree with TRBD2. Losses at the gene ends were 3 bases for V and 5 bases for J; bases not matched to a gene: 6. Per germline, CDR1 SGHNT and CDR2 YYREEE (reference sequence). The CDR3 totals 16 residues. CDR3 nucleotides: TGTGCCAGCAGCTGGCTAGCGGGGGGGTCTGACAATGAGCAGTTCTTC. Translation: CASSWLAGGSDNEQFF. Filled out from reference TRBV5-4 and TRBJ2-1, the complete variable domain reads ETGVTQSPTHLIKTRGQQVTLRCSSQSGHNTVSWYQQALGQGPQFIFQYYREEENGRGNFPPRFSGLQFPNYSSELNVNALELDDSALYLCASSWLAGGSDNEQFFGPGTRLTVL.

This clone came up a few times. The chain is built from TRBV6-4 and TRBJ1-5; weak D call: TRBD1 (6 bases). CDR3 length: 14 amino acids. V lost 5 bases to trimming and J lost 7 bases, with 15 bases between them. In germline, CDR1 is MRHNA, CDR2 SNTAGT. The CDR3 coding sequence is TGTGCCAGCAGTCCACAGGGAGTAGGGCAGCCCCAGCATTTT. It yields the protein CASSPQGVGQPQHF.

V and J are TRBV6-1 and TRBJ2-7; D gene unclear. The CDR3 loop spans 10 amino acids. Germline CDR1 and CDR2: MNHNS and SASEGT. Trimming shortened V by 8 bases and J by 5 bases, and 7 bases separated the two germline ends. CDR3 protein: CASGPDEQYF. CDR3 bases: TGTGCCAGCGGTCCGGACGAGCAGTACTTC.

This clone has a handful of counts. J is TRBJ1-1 and V is TRBV30, with TRBD1 as a possible D gene (5 bases). CDR1 is GTSNPN, CDR2 SVGIG, per germline (reference sequence). The CDR3 contains 13 residues. Trimming shortened V by 1 base and J by 8 bases, and 14 bases separated the two germline ends. CDR3 in amino acids: CAWSATGPMEAFF. The DNA for the CDR3 is TGTGCCTGGAGTGCCACAGGACCTATGGAAGCTTTCTTT.

V gene TRBV19 combines with J gene TRBJ1-1; tentative D call: TRBD1 (5 bases). The CDR3 runs to 15 residues. V was clipped by 7 bases and J by 1 base, with 16 bases between them. Germline loops: CDR1 LNHDA, CDR2 SQIVND (reference sequence). In nucleotides, the CDR3 is TGTGCCAGTACCACGGTGGGTCAGGGGAACACTGAAGCTTTCTTT. It translates to CASTTVGQGNTEAFF.

V usage is TRBV9 and J usage is TRBJ2-7; perhaps TRBD1 as D (6 bases). The germline V gene encodes CDR1 SGDLS and CDR2 YYNGEE. With 6 bases removed from V and 3 bases from J, the gap between germline ends came to 16 bases. The CDR3 consists of 14 residues. The CDR3 sequence is CASNEDGTNYEQYF. The DNA of the CDR3 is TGTGCCAGCAACGAGGATGGGACAAACTACGAGCAGTACTTC.